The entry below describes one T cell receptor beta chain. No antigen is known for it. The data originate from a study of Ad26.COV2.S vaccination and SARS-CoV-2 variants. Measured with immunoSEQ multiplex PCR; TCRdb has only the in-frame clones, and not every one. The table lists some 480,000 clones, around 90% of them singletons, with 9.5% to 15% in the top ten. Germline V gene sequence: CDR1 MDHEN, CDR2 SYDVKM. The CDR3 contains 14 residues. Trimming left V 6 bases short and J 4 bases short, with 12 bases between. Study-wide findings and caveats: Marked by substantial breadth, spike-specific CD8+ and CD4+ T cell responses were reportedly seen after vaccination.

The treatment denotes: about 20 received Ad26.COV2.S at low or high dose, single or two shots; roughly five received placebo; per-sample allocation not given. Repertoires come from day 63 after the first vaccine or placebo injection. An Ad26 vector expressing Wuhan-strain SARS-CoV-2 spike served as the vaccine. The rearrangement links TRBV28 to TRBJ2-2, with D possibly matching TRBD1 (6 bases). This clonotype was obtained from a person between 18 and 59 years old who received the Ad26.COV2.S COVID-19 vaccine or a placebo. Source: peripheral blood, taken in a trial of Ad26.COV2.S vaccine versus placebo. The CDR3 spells CASRSGAGTGELFF. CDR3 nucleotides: TGTGCCAGCAGGTCAGGGGCTGGCACCGGGGAGCTGTTTTTT.